The table lists the clone carrying this T cell receptor (beta chain) with a few counts. Its antigen is not identified. This entry belongs to a study of cytomegalovirus exposure and HLA in healthy donors. Overall study: Ancestry clustering placed more than 65% of more than 350 genotyped donors in the Caucasian-associated cluster.

Study-level points and caveats: On later analysis, the bulk of CMV-associated TCR beta chains appeared to be HLA-restricted. As confirmed in vitro, three CMV-associated chains were specific for CMV antigens.

The CDR3 spans 16 residues. Germline CDR1 SGHAT, CDR2 FQNNGV. The V and J ends lost 5 bases and 7 bases respectively, with 21 bases between them. With 60 Vbeta and 13 Jbeta primers, the PCR was carried out. This table comes from immunoSEQ multiplex PCR, and its TCRdb copy is limited to in-frame clones, with some not included. This sample yields 100,000 to 150,000 clones, of which approximately 75% are seen a single time; approximately 3.8% belongs to the top ten. Sequences were obtained from PBMCs. The V call is TRBV11-2, the J call TRBJ2-1, with D possibly being TRBD1 (6 bases). The sequence derives from a man aged 25-45 years in good health and CMV-seronegative. CDR3 amino acids: CASSDLKRGQGNEQFF. For the CDR3, the DNA is TGTGCCAGCAGCGATTTAAAAAGGGGACAAGGGAATGAGCAGTTCTTC.